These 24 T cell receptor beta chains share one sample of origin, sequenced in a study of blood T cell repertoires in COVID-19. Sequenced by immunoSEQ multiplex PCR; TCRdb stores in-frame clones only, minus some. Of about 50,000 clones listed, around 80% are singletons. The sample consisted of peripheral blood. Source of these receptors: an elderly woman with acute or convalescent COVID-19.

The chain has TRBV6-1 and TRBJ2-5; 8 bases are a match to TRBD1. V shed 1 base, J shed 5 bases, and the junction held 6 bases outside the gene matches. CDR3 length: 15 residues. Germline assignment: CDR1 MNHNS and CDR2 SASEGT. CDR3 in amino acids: CASSEGRAGGETQYF. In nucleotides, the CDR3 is TGTGCCAGCAGTGAAGGGCGGGCAGGGGGCGAGACCCAGTACTTC.

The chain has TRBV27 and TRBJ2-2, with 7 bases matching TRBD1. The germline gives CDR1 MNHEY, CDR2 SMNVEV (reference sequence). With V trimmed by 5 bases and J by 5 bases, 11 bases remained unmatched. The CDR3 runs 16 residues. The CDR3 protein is CASSLNTGEGTGELFF. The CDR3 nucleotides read TGTGCCAGCAGTCTCAACACAGGGGAAGGGACCGGGGAGCTGTTTTTT.

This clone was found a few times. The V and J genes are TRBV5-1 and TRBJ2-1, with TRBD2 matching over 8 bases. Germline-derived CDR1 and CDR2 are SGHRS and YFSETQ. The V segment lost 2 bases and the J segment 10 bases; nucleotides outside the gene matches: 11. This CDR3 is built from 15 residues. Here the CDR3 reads CASSLTGGLVLEQFF. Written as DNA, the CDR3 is TGCGCCAGCAGCTTAACGGGGGGGCTGGTATTGGAGCAGTTCTTC.

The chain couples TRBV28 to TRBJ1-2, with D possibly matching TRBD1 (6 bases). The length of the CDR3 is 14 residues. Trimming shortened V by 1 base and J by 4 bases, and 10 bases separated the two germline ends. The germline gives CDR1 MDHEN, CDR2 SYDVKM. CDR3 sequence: CASSLSGGSYGYTF. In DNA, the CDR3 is TGTGCCAGCAGTTTATCTGGGGGCAGCTATGGCTACACCTTC.

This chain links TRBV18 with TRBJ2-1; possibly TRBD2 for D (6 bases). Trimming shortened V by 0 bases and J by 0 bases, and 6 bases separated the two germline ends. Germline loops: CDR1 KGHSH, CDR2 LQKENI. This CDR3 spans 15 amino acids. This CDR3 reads CASSPPGGSYNEQFF. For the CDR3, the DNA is TGTGCCAGCTCACCACCGGGAGGCTCCTACAATGAGCAGTTCTTC.

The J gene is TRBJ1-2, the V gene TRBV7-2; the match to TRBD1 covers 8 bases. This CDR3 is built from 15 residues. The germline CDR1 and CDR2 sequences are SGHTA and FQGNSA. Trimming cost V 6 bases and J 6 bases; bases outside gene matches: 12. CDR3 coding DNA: TGTGCCAGCAGTCCGGGACAGGCAAGGTTGGATGGCTACACCTTC. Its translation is CASSPGQARLDGYTF. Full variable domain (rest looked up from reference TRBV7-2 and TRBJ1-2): GAGVSQSPSNKVTEKGKDVELRCDPISGHTALYWYRQSLGQGLEFLIYFQGNSAPDKSGLPSDRFSAERTGGSVSTLTIQRTQQEDSAVYLCASSPGQARLDGYTFGSGTRLTVV.

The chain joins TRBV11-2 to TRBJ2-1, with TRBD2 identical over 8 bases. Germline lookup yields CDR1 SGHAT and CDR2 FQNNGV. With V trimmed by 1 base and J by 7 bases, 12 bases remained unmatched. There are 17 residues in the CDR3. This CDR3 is CASSLATAAGDQNEQFF. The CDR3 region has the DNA TGTGCCAGCAGCTTAGCAACCGCAGCGGGGGATCAGAATGAGCAGTTCTTC.

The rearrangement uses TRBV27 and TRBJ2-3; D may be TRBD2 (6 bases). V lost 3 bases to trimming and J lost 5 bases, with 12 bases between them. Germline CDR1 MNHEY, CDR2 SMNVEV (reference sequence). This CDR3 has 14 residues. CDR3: CASSFGGSRDTQYF. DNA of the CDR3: TGTGCCAGCAGTTTCGGGGGTTCTAGAGATACGCAGTATTTT.

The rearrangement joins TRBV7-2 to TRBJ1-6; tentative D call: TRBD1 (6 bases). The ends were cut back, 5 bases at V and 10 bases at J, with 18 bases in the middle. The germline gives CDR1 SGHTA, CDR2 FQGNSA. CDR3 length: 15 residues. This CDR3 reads CASSPRQALFSPLHF. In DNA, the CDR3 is TGTGCCAGCAGCCCGAGACAGGCCCTTTTCTCACCCCTCCACTTT.

The CDR3 coding sequence is TGTGCCAGTAGTCAAGACAGGGGTGGATTCTGGAATGAGCAGTTCTTC. This sequence encodes CASSQDRGGFWNEQFF. The J gene is TRBJ2-1, the V gene TRBV19, with 8 bases aligning to TRBD1. V dropped 5 bases and J dropped 7; count of bases not matched to a gene: 13. Germline lookup yields CDR1 LNHDA and CDR2 SQIVND (reference sequence). This CDR3 is 16 amino acids long.

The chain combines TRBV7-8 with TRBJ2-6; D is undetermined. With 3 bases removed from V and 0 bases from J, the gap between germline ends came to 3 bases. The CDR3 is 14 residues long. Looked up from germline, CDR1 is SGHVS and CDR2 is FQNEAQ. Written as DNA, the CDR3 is TGTGCCAGCAGCTTCGGCTCTGGGGCCAACGTCCTGACTTTC. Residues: CASSFGSGANVLTF.

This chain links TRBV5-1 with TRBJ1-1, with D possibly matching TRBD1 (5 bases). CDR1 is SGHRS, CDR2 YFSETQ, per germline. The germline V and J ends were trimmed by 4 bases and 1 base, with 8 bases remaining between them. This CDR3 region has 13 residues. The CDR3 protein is CASSTQENTEAFF. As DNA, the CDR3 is TGCGCCAGCAGCACACAGGAGAACACTGAAGCTTTCTTT.

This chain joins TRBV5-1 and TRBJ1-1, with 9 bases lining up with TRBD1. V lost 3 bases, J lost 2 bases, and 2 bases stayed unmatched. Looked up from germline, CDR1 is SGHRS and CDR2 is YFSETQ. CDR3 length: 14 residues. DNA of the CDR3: TGCGCCAGCAGCTCGGGACAGGGAAACACTGAAGCTTTCTTT. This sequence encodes CASSSGQGNTEAFF.

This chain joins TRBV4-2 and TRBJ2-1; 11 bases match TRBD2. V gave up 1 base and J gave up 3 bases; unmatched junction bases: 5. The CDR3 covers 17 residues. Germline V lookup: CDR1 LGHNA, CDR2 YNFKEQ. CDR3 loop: CASSQALAGGIYNEQFF. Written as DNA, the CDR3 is TGTGCCAGCAGCCAAGCCCTAGCGGGGGGAATCTACAATGAGCAGTTCTTC.

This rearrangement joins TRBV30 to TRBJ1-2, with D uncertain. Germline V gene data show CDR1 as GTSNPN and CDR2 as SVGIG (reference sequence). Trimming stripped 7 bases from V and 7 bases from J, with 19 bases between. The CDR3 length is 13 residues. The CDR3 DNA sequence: TGTGCCTTCCTCTCGCGCCTTGGTGGTGGCTACACCTTC. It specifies CAFLSRLGGGYTF.

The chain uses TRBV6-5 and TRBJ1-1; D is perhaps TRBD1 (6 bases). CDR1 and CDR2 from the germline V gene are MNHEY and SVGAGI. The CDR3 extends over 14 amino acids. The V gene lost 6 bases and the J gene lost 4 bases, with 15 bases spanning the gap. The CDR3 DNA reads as TGTGCCAGCAGATCCAGGGGCTCGGGCACTGAAGCTTTCTTT. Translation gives CASRSRGSGTEAFF.

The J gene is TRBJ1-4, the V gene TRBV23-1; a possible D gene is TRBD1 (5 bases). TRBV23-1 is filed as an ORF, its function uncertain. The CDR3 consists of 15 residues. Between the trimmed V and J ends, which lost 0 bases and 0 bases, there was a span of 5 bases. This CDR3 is CASSQSTATNEKLFF. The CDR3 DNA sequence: TGCGCCAGCAGTCAATCGACAGCAACTAATGAAAAACTGTTTTTT.

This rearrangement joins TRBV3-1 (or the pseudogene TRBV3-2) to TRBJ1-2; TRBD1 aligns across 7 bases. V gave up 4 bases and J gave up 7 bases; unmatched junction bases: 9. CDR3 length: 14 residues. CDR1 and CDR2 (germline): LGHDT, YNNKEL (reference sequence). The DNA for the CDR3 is TGTGCCAGCAGCCCGTCTCACAGGGGTAGTGGCTACACCTTC. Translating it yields CASSPSHRGSGYTF.

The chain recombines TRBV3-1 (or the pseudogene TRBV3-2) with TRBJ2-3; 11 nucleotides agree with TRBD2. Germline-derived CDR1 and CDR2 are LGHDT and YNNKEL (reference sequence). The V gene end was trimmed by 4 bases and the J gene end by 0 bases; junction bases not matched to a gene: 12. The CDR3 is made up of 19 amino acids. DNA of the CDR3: TGTGCCAGCAGCCGCCTACTAGCGGGGGCCGCTTCTAGCACAGATACGCAGTATTTT. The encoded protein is CASSRLLAGAASSTDTQYF.

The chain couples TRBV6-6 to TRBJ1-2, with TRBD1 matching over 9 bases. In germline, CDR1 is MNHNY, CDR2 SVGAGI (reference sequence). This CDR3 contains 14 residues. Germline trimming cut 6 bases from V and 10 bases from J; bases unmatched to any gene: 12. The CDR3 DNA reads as TGTGCCAGCAGGCAAGGACAGGGGAAAGCTGACTACACCTTC. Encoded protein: CASRQGQGKADYTF.

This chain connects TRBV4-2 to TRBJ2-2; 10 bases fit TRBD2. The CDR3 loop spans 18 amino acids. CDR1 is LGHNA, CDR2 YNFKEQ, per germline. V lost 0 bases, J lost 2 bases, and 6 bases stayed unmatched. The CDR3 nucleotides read TGTGCCAGCAGCCAAGACCCTAGCGGGGGCCATAACACCGGGGAGCTGTTTTTT. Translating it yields CASSQDPSGGHNTGELFF.

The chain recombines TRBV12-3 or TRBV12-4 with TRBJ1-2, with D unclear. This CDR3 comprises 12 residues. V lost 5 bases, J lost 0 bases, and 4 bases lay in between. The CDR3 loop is CASSQTNYGYTF. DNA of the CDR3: TGTGCCAGCAGTCAGACTAACTATGGCTACACCTTC.

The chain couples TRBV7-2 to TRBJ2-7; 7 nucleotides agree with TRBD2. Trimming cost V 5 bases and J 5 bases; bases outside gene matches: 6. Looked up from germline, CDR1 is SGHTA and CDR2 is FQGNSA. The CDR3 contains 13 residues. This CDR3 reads CASSADRGDEQYF. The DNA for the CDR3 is TGTGCCAGCAGCGCGGACCGGGGGGACGAGCAGTACTTC.

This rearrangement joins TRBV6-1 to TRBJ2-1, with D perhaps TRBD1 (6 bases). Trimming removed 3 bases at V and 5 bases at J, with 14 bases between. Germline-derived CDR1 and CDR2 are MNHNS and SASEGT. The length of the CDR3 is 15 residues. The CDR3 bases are TGTGCCAGCAGTGATACCGGGACACGACACAATGAGCAGTTCTTC. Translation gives CASSDTGTRHNEQFF.